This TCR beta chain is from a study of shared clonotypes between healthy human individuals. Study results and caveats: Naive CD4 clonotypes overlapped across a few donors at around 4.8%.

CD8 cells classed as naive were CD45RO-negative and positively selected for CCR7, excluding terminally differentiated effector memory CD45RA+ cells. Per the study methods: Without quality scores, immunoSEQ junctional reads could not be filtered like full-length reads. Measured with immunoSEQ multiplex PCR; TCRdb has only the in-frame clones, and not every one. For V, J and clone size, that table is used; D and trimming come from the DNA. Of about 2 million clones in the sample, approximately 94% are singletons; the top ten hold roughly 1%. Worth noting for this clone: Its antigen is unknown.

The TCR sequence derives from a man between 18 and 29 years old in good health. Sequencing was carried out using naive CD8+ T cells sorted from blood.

The CDR3 DNA is TGTGCCAGCAGTTTATCTACCAGGGGAAGTAATTCACCCCTCCACTTT. It encodes CASSLSTRGSNSPLHF. This chain links TRBV27 with TRBJ1-6, with D possibly matching TRBD1 (6 bases). The length of the CDR3 is 16 residues. Germline CDR1 and CDR2: MNHEY and SMNVEV (reference sequence). The germline V and J ends were trimmed by 0 bases and 6 bases, with 12 bases remaining between them.